These 13 T cell receptor beta chains came from one sample sequenced in a study of graft-versus-host responses after intestinal transplantation. No antigen is known for these receptors. TCRdb keeps only in-frame clones here, not all; method: immunoSEQ multiplex PCR. The data contain some 79,000 clones, less than 90% of them singletons. Material: unstimulated CD4+ T cells sorted from spleen or lymph node cells, obtained before intestinal transplant. The receptors come from a human donor who received an intestinal transplant.

The chain recombines TRBV6-6 with TRBJ1-6; no reliable D call. The ends were cut back, 0 bases at V and 7 bases at J, with 10 bases in the middle. Germline V CDR1 and CDR2: MNHNY, SVGAGI (reference sequence). The CDR3 extends over 15 amino acids. The CDR3, as DNA: TGTGCCAGCAGTTACTCTCCGGGAGTGAATTCACCCCTCCACTTT. The encoded protein is CASSYSPGVNSPLHF.

The rearrangement uses TRBV28 and TRBJ2-3; 8 positions match TRBD2. This CDR3 spans 16 amino acids. The germline V gene has CDR1 MDHEN and CDR2 SYDVKM. The J segment lost 0 bases and the V segment lost 3 bases, leaving 5 bases of the junction unmatched. Here the CDR3 DNA reads TGTGCCAGCAGTTTCCGGACTAGCTCTAGCACAGATACGCAGTATTTT. This encodes CASSFRTSSSTDTQYF.

This clone was detected only once. The chain uses TRBV5-4 and TRBJ2-3; 11 bases agree with TRBD2. The CDR3 extends over 15 amino acids. V was pared by 1 base and J by 5 bases, with 3 bases of the junction left unmatched. Germline CDR1 is SGHNT and CDR2 is YYREEE (reference sequence). The DNA of the CDR3 is TGTGCCAGCAGCTTGACTAGCGGGAGTGAAGATACGCAGTATTTT. Translation gives CASSLTSGSEDTQYF.

The V and J genes are TRBV5-1 and TRBJ1-5; 10 bases are shared with TRBD1. The germline V gene encodes CDR1 SGHRS and CDR2 YFSETQ. This CDR3 has 16 residues. V trimming: 0 bases; J trimming: 4 bases; junction bases outside the gene matches: 4. CDR3 DNA: TGCGCCAGCAGCTTGGGGGACAGGGGAGGGAATCAGCCCCAGCATTTT. It is translated as CASSLGDRGGNQPQHF.

The rearrangement uses TRBV25-1 and TRBJ1-3, with D possibly matching TRBD1 (6 bases). Deletions cut 7 bases from V and 2 bases from J, with 9 bases between. Looked up from germline, CDR1 is MGHDK and CDR2 is SYGVNS. The CDR3 loop spans 13 amino acids. CDR3 DNA sequence: TGTGCCAGCACAGGGGTGACTGGAAACACCATATATTTT. Its protein product is CASTGVTGNTIYF. Using reference TRBV25-1 and TRBJ1-3 for the parts outside the CDR3, the full variable domain is EADIYQTPRYLVIGTGKKITLECSQTMGHDKMYWYQQDPGMELHLIHYSYGVNSTEKGDLSSESTVSRIRTEHFPLTLESARPSHTSQYLCASTGVTGNTIYFGEGSWLTVV.

This rearrangement joins TRBV2 to TRBJ1-2; D unclear. The CDR3 is made up of 15 amino acids. CDR1 is SNHLY and CDR2 is FYNNEI in the germline V gene. V was pared by 0 bases and J by 8 bases, with 16 bases between. The CDR3 nucleotides are TGTGCCAGCAGTGAAGCACGGCAGCCTAGAAGGGGCTACACCTTC. Translation gives CASSEARQPRRGYTF.

The V and J genes are TRBV5-4 and TRBJ1-1; 7 positions match TRBD1. V shed 2 bases, J shed 3 bases, and the junction held 7 bases outside the gene matches. This CDR3 is 15 amino acids long. Germline CDR1 and CDR2: SGHNT and YYREEE (reference sequence). The CDR3 DNA reads TGTGCCAGCAGCTTCGGGGCAGGGGGATACACTGAAGCTTTCTTT. Its protein is CASSFGAGGYTEAFF.

The chain combines TRBV5-4 with TRBJ2-7; 9 bases fit TRBD1. The CDR3 length is 15 residues. Germline V gives CDR1 SGHNT, CDR2 YYREEE (reference sequence). V trimming: 0 bases; J trimming: 6 bases; junction bases outside the gene matches: 7. The CDR3 protein is CASSLATTGGREQYF. CDR3 DNA: TGTGCCAGCAGCTTGGCCACGACAGGGGGACGCGAGCAGTACTTC.

The chain is built from TRBV5-6 and TRBJ1-5; weak D call: TRBD1 (6 bases). Germline values: CDR1 SGHDT, CDR2 YYEEEE. Trimming cost V 2 bases and J 2 bases, with 17 bases left between them. CDR3 length equals 17 residues. Written as DNA, the CDR3 is TGTGCCAGCAGCTTTTACCAGGGGTCCTTGGGCAATCAGCCCCAGCATTTT. The encoded protein is CASSFYQGSLGNQPQHF.

The rearrangement uses TRBV5-1 and TRBJ2-5; the match to TRBD1 covers 7 bases. Gene TRBJ2-7 matches the end of the DNA better, so the J call may be wrong. The CDR3 runs 14 residues. Germline CDR1 and CDR2: SGHRS and YFSETQ. The CDR3 nucleotides read TGCGCCAGCAGCCCCGGGGACAGAAATAACGAGCAGTACTTC. This translates into CASSPGDRNNEQYF.

The chain links TRBV19 to TRBJ1-5; D is ambiguous. V lost 5 bases, J lost 6 bases, and 14 bases lay in between. CDR1 is LNHDA and CDR2 is SQIVND in the germline V gene (reference sequence). This CDR3 comprises 14 residues. This CDR3 reads CASSRGGLSQPQHF. In DNA form, the CDR3 reads TGTGCCAGTAGTCGAGGAGGGTTGAGTCAGCCCCAGCATTTT. Combining the CDR3 with reference TRBV19 and TRBJ1-5 gives the whole variable domain DGGITQSPKYLFRKEGQNVTLSCEQNLNHDAMYWYRQDPGQGLRLIYYSQIVNDFQKGDIAEGYSVSREKKESFPLTVTSAQKNPTAFYLCASSRGGLSQPQHFGDGTRLSIL.

This chain connects TRBV30 to TRBJ2-3; D might be TRBD2 (5 bases). Trimming stripped 5 bases from V and 6 bases from J, with 9 bases between. The CDR3 is 11 amino acids. Germline V gene lookup returns CDR1 GTSNPN and CDR2 SVGIG (reference sequence). The CDR3 spells CAWGLRDTQYF. CDR3 nucleotide sequence: TGTGCCTGGGGACTCAGGGATACGCAGTATTTT.

This rearrangement joins TRBV11-2 to TRBJ2-7, with 11 bases fitting TRBD2. CDR3 length equals 16 residues. Trimming cost V 5 bases and J 4 bases; bases outside gene matches: 10. The germline gives CDR1 SGHAT, CDR2 FQNNGV. The CDR3 DNA reads as TGTGCCAGCAGCCCCCTGACTAGCGGGGTCCAATACGAGCAGTACTTC. Protein sequence: CASSPLTSGVQYEQYF.